Each of the 10 T cell receptor beta chains below was sequenced from the same sample in a study of CD8 T cells in ankylosing spondylitis. TCRdb reanalysed the 5' RACE reads using MiXCR and keeps one entry per CDR3 protein. In the table there are 250,000 to 350,000 distinct CDR3 sequences, around 20% of which are singletons. Sequences were obtained from blood, either unsorted or a sorted T cell fraction (not recorded which). These receptors all come from a male donor with ankylosing spondylitis or in good health (not recorded which).

The gene calls are TRBV5-1 and TRBJ2-2, with D unclear. Germline CDR1 reads SGHRS; CDR2 reads YFSETQ. The CDR3 extends over 15 amino acids. The V end was cut by 0 bases, the J end by 2 bases, with 8 bases between. As DNA, the CDR3 is TGCGCCAGCAGCTTGGTACAGATAAACACCGGGGAGCTGTTTTTT. This sequence encodes CASSLVQINTGELFF.

As DNA, the CDR3 is TGTGCCAGCACCTCCCGGACTGGGGCAGATACGCAGTATTTT. This encodes CASTSRTGADTQYF. The chain links TRBV7-8 to TRBJ2-3, with a weak D call TRBD2 (5 bases). Trimming left V 7 bases short and J 4 bases short, with 15 bases between. This CDR3 has 14 residues. CDR1 SGHVS and CDR2 FQNEAQ come from the germline V gene.

This chain connects TRBV5-1 to TRBJ1-6; 7 nucleotides align to TRBD1. Germline V gene sequence: CDR1 SGHRS, CDR2 YFSETQ. The CDR3 is made up of 14 amino acids. Germline trimming cut 4 bases from V and 6 bases from J; bases unmatched to any gene: 4. The CDR3 nucleotides read TGCGCCAGCAGCGTGGGACAGCCTAATTCACCCCTCCACTTT. Translation: CASSVGQPNSPLHF.

This rearrangement joins TRBV20-1 to TRBJ2-4; TRBD2 matches at 10 bases. The CDR3 contains 17 residues. Germline assignment: CDR1 DFQATT and CDR2 SNEGSKA (reference sequence). The J segment lost 0 bases and the V segment lost 1 base, leaving 6 bases of the junction unmatched. The CDR3 loop reads CSARALAGDVAKNIQYF. CDR3 nucleotide sequence: TGCAGTGCTAGAGCTCTAGCGGGGGACGTAGCCAAAAACATTCAGTACTTC.

The CDR3 loop is CASSQVLGNTIYF. The DNA of the CDR3 is TGCGCCAGCAGCCAAGTACTTGGAAACACCATATATTTT. The rearrangement links TRBV4-1 to TRBJ1-3; D gene unclear. The CDR3 consists of 13 residues. Trimming shortened V by 1 base and J by 3 bases, and 4 bases separated the two germline ends. The germline gives CDR1 MGHRA, CDR2 YSYEKL.

This clonotype was detected a few times. The chain employs TRBV2 and TRBJ2-7, with 11 positions matching TRBD2. The CDR3 runs 13 residues. Trimming at V came to 6 bases and at J to 6 bases, leaving 4 bases not matched to a gene. Germline assignment: CDR1 SNHLY and CDR2 FYNNEI. CDR3 sequence (DNA): TGTGCCAGCAGCGAACTAGCGGGAGTCGAGCAGTACGTC. This codes for CASSELAGVEQYV.

The chain recombines TRBV12-3 or TRBV12-4 with TRBJ2-6, with D perhaps given as TRBD1 or TRBD2 (5 bases each). The germline V and J ends were trimmed by 5 bases and 5 bases, with 10 bases remaining between them. The CDR3 covers 14 residues. The CDR3 reads CASSPSGRANVLTF. In DNA form, the CDR3 reads TGTGCCAGCAGTCCTTCGGGGCGGGCCAACGTCCTGACTTTC.

J is TRBJ2-3 and V is TRBV7-9; 7 bases align to TRBD2. Germline V gene lookup returns CDR1 SEHNR and CDR2 FQNEAQ (reference sequence). This CDR3 is built from 15 residues. V lost 3 bases to trimming and J lost 4 bases; unmatched junction nucleotides: 7. The CDR3 is CASSFYLADADTQYF. As DNA, the CDR3 is TGTGCCAGCAGCTTTTATCTAGCGGATGCAGATACGCAGTATTTT.

V gene TRBV10-3 combines with J gene TRBJ2-5, with D unclear. V shed 2 bases and J shed 4 bases, with 23 bases lying between them. Germline values: CDR1 ENHRY, CDR2 SYGVKD. There are 18 residues in the CDR3. For the CDR3, the DNA is TGTGCCATCAGTGAGCCGGGCCTCATGGGTTTCCGAGGAGAGACCCAGTACTTC. As protein: CAISEPGLMGFRGETQYF.

This clonotype was seen a few times. In DNA form, the CDR3 reads TGTGCCAGCAGCTTTGGGCAGGGCAACGCTTTCTTT. Protein: CASSFGQGNAFF. The chain is built from TRBV5-6 and TRBJ1-1; maybe TRBD1 (5 bases). The CDR3 runs 12 residues. In germline, CDR1 is SGHDT, CDR2 YYEEEE. The V gene lost 2 bases and the J gene lost 11 bases, with 13 bases spanning the gap.